This is a list of T cell receptor beta chains from one sample in a study of blood T cell repertoires in COVID-19. Assay used: immunoSEQ multiplex PCR; TCRdb lists only in-frame clones, some missing. Here the sample spans under 200,000 clones, around 83% being singletons. Material: peripheral blood. The receptors were gathered from a woman older than 75 in a cohort sampled during active or convalescent COVID-19. The CDR3 runs from the conserved cysteine through the conserved F or W. The D gene is left open where the match is weak. Rows give clone size only sometimes, using once, few, many, or a class for an expanded clone.

length: 16
J: TRBJ1-1
V: TRBV5-6
size: once
D: TRBD1
DNA: TGTGCCAGCAGCCGGGGAGGGACAGGGACTTACACTGAAGCTTTCTTT
CDR3: CASSRGGTGTYTEAFF

length: 16
J: TRBJ2-1
V: TRBV3-1/TRBV3-2
size: -
D: -
DNA: TGTGCCAGCAGCCCCACGGGGGGACAGGTATACAATGAGCAGTTCTTC
CDR3: CASSPTGGQVYNEQFF

length: 15
J: TRBJ1-3
V: TRBV3-1/TRBV3-2
size: once
D: TRBD1
DNA: TGTGCCAGCAGCCAAGGGACAGGGGGAGGAAACACCATATATTTT
CDR3: CASSQGTGGGNTIYF

length: 14
J: TRBJ1-1
V: TRBV3-1/TRBV3-2
size: -
D: -
DNA: TGTGCCAGCAGCCAAGGGGGGGGTGGCACTGAAGCTTTCTTT
CDR3: CASSQGGGGTEAFF

length: 15
J: TRBJ2-7
V: TRBV19
size: -
D: -
DNA: TGTGCCAGTCCTCCGGGAGGGGGCAAGGGAGACGAGCAGTACTTC
CDR3: CASPPGGGKGDEQYF

length: 18
J: TRBJ1-6
V: TRBV7-9
size: -
D: TRBD1
DNA: TGTGCCAGCACCCCCGGGACAGGGGGTTTCTCCTATAATTCACCCCTCCACTTT
CDR3: CASTPGTGGFSYNSPLHF

length: 16
J: TRBJ1-6
V: TRBV5-6
size: -
D: -
DNA: TGTGCCAGCAGCCCCGACCGCGCGAGGTTTATTACACCCCTCCACTTT
CDR3: CASSPDRARFITPLHF

length: 14
J: TRBJ1-2
V: TRBV10-3
size: -
D: TRBD1
DNA: TGTGCCATCAGCGGGACAGGGGACAGCTATGGCTACACCTTC
CDR3: CAISGTGDSYGYTF

length: 20
J: TRBJ2-2
V: TRBV4-1
size: -
D: TRBD2
DNA: TGCGCCAGCAGCCATGAAAGAGGGACTATCGATGTCACGTCCACCGGGGAGCTGTTTTTT
CDR3: CASSHERGTIDVTSTGELFF

length: 17
J: TRBJ2-2
V: TRBV5-4
size: -
D: -
DNA: TGTGCCAGCAGCCCGAACATCGGCAGGGCGAACACCGGGGAGCTGTTTTTT
CDR3: CASSPNIGRANTGELFF

length: 15
J: TRBJ2-1
V: TRBV6-5
size: once
D: TRBD2
DNA: TGTGCCAGCAGTCCCCTACTTGGGGTGCGGGGGGAGCAGTTCTTC
CDR3: CASSPLLGVRGEQFF

length: 17
J: TRBJ1-4
V: TRBV5-1
size: -
D: TRBD1
DNA: TGCGCCAGCAGCGACCGGGACAGGGGGCACGCTGATGAAAAACTGTTTTTT
CDR3: CASSDRDRGHADEKLFF

length: 16
J: TRBJ2-1
V: TRBV7-9
size: -
D: TRBD2
DNA: TGTGCCAGCAGCTTTACTAGCGGGAGCGCGGGCAATGAGCAGTTCTTC
CDR3: CASSFTSGSAGNEQFF

length: 17
J: TRBJ2-6
V: TRBV5-1
size: -
D: -
DNA: TGCGCCAGCAGCTTGACGGGGGAGACAACTGGGGCCAACGTCCTGACTTTC
CDR3: CASSLTGETTGANVLTF

length: 15
J: TRBJ2-3
V: TRBV4-3
size: -
D: -
DNA: TGCGCCAGCAGCCCCAGTTGGGGGACAACAGATACGCAGTATTTT
CDR3: CASSPSWGTTDTQYF

length: 15
J: TRBJ1-5
V: TRBV6-2/TRBV6-3
size: -
D: TRBD1
DNA: TGTGCCAGCAGTCTAGGGACAGGGACAAATCAGCCCCAGCATTTT
CDR3: CASSLGTGTNQPQHF

length: 13
J: TRBJ2-7
V: TRBV6-5
size: -
D: -
DNA: TGTGCCAGCAGTTACGTGACGACGGGAGAGCAGTACTTC
CDR3: CASSYVTTGEQYF

length: 15
J: TRBJ1-5
V: TRBV2
size: -
D: TRBD1
DNA: TGTGCCAGCACCTTTACCCAGGGGGCAAGTCAGCCCCAGCATTTT
CDR3: CASTFTQGASQPQHF

length: 12
J: TRBJ1-1
V: TRBV29-1
size: -
D: -
DNA: TGCAGCGTCGAGACTCTGAACACTGAAGCTTTCTTT
CDR3: CSVETLNTEAFF

length: 16
J: TRBJ1-2
V: TRBV6-1
size: -
D: TRBD1
DNA: TGTGCCAGCAGTGAACGACAGGGGATAGCTAACTATGGCTACACCTTC
CDR3: CASSERQGIANYGYTF

length: 15
J: TRBJ2-2
V: TRBV11-2
size: -
D: TRBD2
DNA: TGTGCCAGCAGCTTTAGCGGGATATACGCCGGGGAGCTGTTTTTT
CDR3: CASSFSGIYAGELFF

length: 17
J: TRBJ1-5
V: TRBV3-1/TRBV3-2
size: -
D: -
DNA: TGTGCCAGCAGCCAAGGCGTTTTTAGGGGCACAAATCAGCCCCAGCATTTT
CDR3: CASSQGVFRGTNQPQHF

length: 14
J: TRBJ1-1
V: TRBV10-3
size: -
D: -
DNA: TGTGCCATCAGTGGGACAGTCCTGAACACTGAAGCTTTCTTT
CDR3: CAISGTVLNTEAFF

length: 13
J: TRBJ1-2
V: TRBV4-1
size: -
D: -
DNA: TGCGCCAGCAGCCAACAGGGAAACTATGGCTACACCTTC
CDR3: CASSQQGNYGYTF

length: 18
J: TRBJ2-1
V: TRBV27
size: -
D: TRBD2
DNA: TGTGCCAGCAGTCTCCTAGGGCCGACTAGCGGGAGGGCCTATGAGCAGTTCTTC
CDR3: CASSLLGPTSGRAYEQFF

length: 14
J: TRBJ1-6
V: TRBV7-2
size: -
D: -
DNA: TGTGCCAGCAGCTTAGTGGGGGGGGATTCACCCCTCCACTTT
CDR3: CASSLVGGDSPLHF

length: 14
J: TRBJ1-1
V: TRBV3-1/TRBV3-2
size: -
D: -
DNA: TGTGCCAGCAGCCAAAAGCAGGGTAACACTGAAGCTTTCTTT
CDR3: CASSQKQGNTEAFF

length: 16
J: TRBJ2-1
V: TRBV27
size: once
D: -
DNA: TGTGCCAGCAGGCGCGCCGGTCTCTCGTCCTACAATGAGCAGTTCTTC
CDR3: CASRRAGLSSYNEQFF

length: 16
J: TRBJ1-2
V: TRBV19
size: -
D: TRBD1
DNA: TGTGCCAGTAGTAGACTCGGGACAGATCAAACCTATGGCTACACCTTC
CDR3: CASSRLGTDQTYGYTF

length: 16
J: TRBJ2-1
V: TRBV11-2
size: -
D: -
DNA: TGTGCCAGCACCCCTGTGAGTAGCACCCCCTTTGTTGAGCAGTTCTTC
CDR3: CASTPVSSTPFVEQFF

length: 13
J: TRBJ1-1
V: TRBV7-9
size: -
D: TRBD1
DNA: TGTGCCAGCAGCGAGACAGGGATGACTGAAGCTTTCTTT
CDR3: CASSETGMTEAFF

length: 13
J: TRBJ2-5
V: TRBV11-2
size: -
D: -
DNA: TGTGCCAGCAGCTTAGAGGCGGCGGGGACCCAGTACTTC
CDR3: CASSLEAAGTQYF

length: 14
J: TRBJ2-4
V: TRBV4-1
size: -
D: -
DNA: TGCGCCAGCAGGTCGGCCGGGGGAGAGGACATTCAGTACTTC
CDR3: CASRSAGGEDIQYF

length: 15
J: TRBJ2-2
V: TRBV11-3
size: once
D: TRBD2
DNA: TGTGCCAGCAGCTCCCTAGCGGGAGAGCCCGGGGAGCTGTTTTTT
CDR3: CASSSLAGEPGELFF

length: 16
J: TRBJ2-3
V: TRBV18
size: -
D: -
DNA: TGTGCCAGCTCGGTCCGGGACTTGGCTAGCACAGATACGCAGTATTTT
CDR3: CASSVRDLASTDTQYF

length: 16
J: TRBJ1-4
V: TRBV4-2
size: -
D: TRBD1
DNA: TGTGCCAGCAGCCAAGGACAGGGGTCAACTAATGAAAAACTGTTTTTT
CDR3: CASSQGQGSTNEKLFF

length: 15
J: TRBJ2-3
V: TRBV27
size: -
D: -
DNA: TGTGCCAGCAGTTTTGGGGGGTGGAGTGCAGATACGCAGTATTTT
CDR3: CASSFGGWSADTQYF

length: 12
J: TRBJ1-1
V: TRBV6-6
size: -
D: -
DNA: TGTGTAGGTCTGGGGACTGGCACTGAAGCTTTCTTT
CDR3: CVGLGTGTEAFF

length: 13
J: TRBJ2-2
V: TRBV11-3
size: -
D: TRBD1
DNA: TGTGCCAGCAGGGACAGGGGGAACGGGGAGCTGTTTTTT
CDR3: CASRDRGNGELFF

length: 13
J: TRBJ1-5
V: TRBV12-3/TRBV12-4
size: -
D: -
DNA: TGTGCCAGCAAATTGTCGGGAAACCAGCCCCAGCATTTT
CDR3: CASKLSGNQPQHF